This TCR beta chain was observed in a study of T-cell reconstitution after alpha-beta-depleted transplantation in children. Study findings and constraints: Some patients' high day-60 TCRbeta diversity was attributed to recipient cells surviving conditioning. T-cell counts and diversity were attributed mostly to newly produced T cells one year after transplant. It was reported that alpha-beta T cells came from several hundred expanded graft clones (about two months after transplant).

The CDR3 is made up of 15 amino acids. Germline values: CDR1 SGHNT, CDR2 YENEEA. Germline trimming cut 4 bases from V and 4 bases from J; bases unmatched to any gene: 6. About this clonotype itself: Antigen specificity is unknown.

As it was prepared, the TCRbeta library received unique molecular identifiers. TCRdb re-derived calls from the PCR reads in MiXCR, one entry per CDR3 protein. The sample lists fewer than 750,000 distinct CDR3 sequences, roughly 27% occurring once. The receptor was isolated from a boy under two years old with Wiskott-Aldrich syndrome, due to receive a stem cell transplant. The sequences come from PBMCs, collected before TCRalphabeta/CD19-depleted stem cell transplant. The rearrangement uses TRBV11-3 and TRBJ2-2, with 7 bases identical to TRBD1. CDR3 bases: TGTGCCAGCAGCTCAGGGGGTGCGAGCACCGGGGAGCTGTTTTTT. It encodes CASSSGGASTGELFF.